Below, 24 T cell receptor beta chains from the same sample are listed, as sequenced in a study of tumor-infiltrating lymphocytes in primary liver carcinoma (dated by TCRdb to 2016 to 2017). Blood RNA was extracted from unsorted whole blood using TRIzol reagent, and germline DNA was obtained with the DNeasy Blood & Tissue kit. The listed sequencing device is Illumina HiSeq 2500. Using a constant-region primer and ProtoScript II reverse transcriptase, TCRbeta-specific cDNA was reverse-transcribed from 500 ng total RNA. TCRbeta libraries were built with three nested multiplex PCR rounds, a slightly modified ARM-PCR procedure. Each of the first two PCR rounds ran for around 10 cycles using multiplex TRBV1-TRBV30 forward primers together with a Cbeta reverse primer. TCRdb reprocessed the public reads (quality trimming at Q25 with fastp, clone calling with MiXCR) and kept in-frame beta chains. Duplicate CDR3 protein sequences are folded into a single record with the most common DNA and genes. The sample includes around 210,000 distinct CDR3 sequences, with about 65% observed a single time. The leading ten clones occupy roughly 6.4% of the sample.

The sequencing input was peripheral blood. Receptors originate from a woman aged 60 to 75 with primary liver carcinoma and hepatitis B virus infection.

As for this clonotype: A junction end diverges from the germline sequence, so it may reflect a read error. This chain links TRBV7-8 with TRBJ2-5; 9 nucleotides align to TRBD2. The CDR3 totals 16 residues. Germline V gene lookup returns CDR1 SGHVS and CDR2 FQNEAQ. The CDR3 sequence is CASGKLAGAGQETQYF. DNA of the CDR3: TGTGCCAGCGGCAAATTAGCGGGAGCGGGTCAAGAGACCCAATACTTC.

Regarding this clonotype: Germline is not matched at one junction end, which may reflect a read error. The genes are TRBV28 and TRBJ1-1, with a tentative D call TRBD1 (5 bases). From germline, CDR1 is MDHEN and CDR2 SYDVKM. This CDR3 region has 16 residues. The CDR3 loop is CASSLRGGRGGTEVFF. The CDR3 region has the DNA TGTGCCAGCAGTTTACGTGGCGGTCGCGGGGGGACTGAAGTTTTCTTT.

About this clonotype: A much bigger clone sits one base away, suggesting this may be a read error. The J gene is TRBJ2-2, the V gene TRBV6-1; weak D call: TRBD2 (6 bases). This CDR3 is 14 amino acids long. V lost 7 bases to trimming and J lost 6 bases, with 15 bases between them. CDR1 is MNHNS, CDR2 SASEGT, per germline. CDR3 nucleotide sequence: TGTGCCAGCACAGTGAAGAGGGAGGCCGGGGAGCTGTTTTTT. Amino acids: CASTVKREAGELFF.

The chain combines TRBV5-6 with TRBJ2-5; 7 positions match TRBD2. Trimming took 4 bases from V and 5 from J; bases not matched to a gene: 11. The CDR3 contains 15 residues. Germline CDR1 is SGHDT and CDR2 is YYEEEE. CDR3 loop: CASSHKRDQSETQYF. In DNA form, the CDR3 reads TGTGCCAGCAGCCATAAGCGGGATCAATCGGAGACCCAGTACTTC.

Worth noting for this clonotype: A much larger clone sits a single nucleotide away, making a read error possible. The rearrangement links TRBV6-2 or TRBV6-3 to TRBJ2-7, with 11 bases matching TRBD1. The CDR3 spans 15 residues. CDR1 and CDR2 from the germline V gene are MNHEY and SVGEGT. The CDR3 DNA follows: TGTGTCAGCAGCTCGGGGACAGGGGGAGCCTACGAGCAGTACTTC. Amino acid sequence: CVSSSGTGGAYEQYF.

To note about this clonotype: The germline gene is not matched at one end of the junction; a read error may be the cause. The V gene is TRBV7-9, the J gene TRBJ2-1; 11 bases are a match to TRBD2. The CDR3 covers 17 residues. Germline loops: CDR1 SEHNR, CDR2 FQNEAQ (reference sequence). The CDR3 loop reads CASSLYAGTSGPNVQFF. The CDR3 nucleotides read TGTGCCAGCAGCTTATACGCGGGGACTAGCGGTCCCAATGTGCAGTTCTTC.

In this sample, this clonotype turned up a few times. The gene calls are TRBV5-1 and TRBJ2-2; 8 bases agree with TRBD2. This CDR3 region has 15 residues. V shed 3 bases, J shed 7 bases, and the junction held 8 bases outside the gene matches. From germline, CDR1 is SGHRS and CDR2 YFSETQ. The CDR3 DNA reads as TGCGCCAGCAGCTCTGTAGCGGGAATGGACGGGGAGCTGTTTTTT. This encodes CASSSVAGMDGELFF.

Of note for this clonotype: At one end, the junction sequence differs from germline, possibly due to a read error. The CDR3 loop reads CANSSDGLAGSREQFF. The CDR3 DNA sequence: TGCGCCAACAGCTCAGACGGACTAGCGGGATCTCGTGAGCAGTTCTTC. V gene TRBV5-1 combines with J gene TRBJ2-1; 12 bases align to TRBD2. The CDR3 consists of 16 residues. Germline values: CDR1 SGHRS, CDR2 YFSETQ.

There are many counts of this clonotype. This chain uses TRBV6-6 with TRBJ2-7, with D maybe TRBD1 (6 bases). This CDR3 is built from 17 residues. In germline, CDR1 is MNHNY, CDR2 SVGAGI (reference sequence). Trimming stripped 5 bases from V and 0 bases from J, with 20 bases between. CDR3 region: CASSLRFGAGASYEQYF. The DNA of the CDR3 is TGTGCCAGCAGTCTCCGGTTTGGGGCAGGGGCCTCCTACGAGCAGTACTTC.

This clonotype occurred once. The chain combines TRBV11-3 with TRBJ1-1; no reliable D call. Looked up from germline, CDR1 is SGHNT and CDR2 is YENEEA. The CDR3 spans 12 residues. V gave up 2 bases and J gave up 8 bases, with 9 bases separating them. The CDR3 sequence: CASSLRRAEAFF. The CDR3 bases are TGTGCCAGCAGCTTACGACGAGCCGAAGCTTTCTTT.

With respect to this clonotype: A read error may explain this, as a much larger clone is one base away. CDR3 sequence (DNA): TGCGCCAGCAGCCGACGAGGGTCTAGCGGGACATACAATGAGCAGTCCTTC. This encodes CASSRRGSSGTYNEQSF. J is TRBJ2-1 and V is TRBV5-1, with 9 bases fitting TRBD2. This CDR3 contains 17 residues. In germline, CDR1 is SGHRS, CDR2 YFSETQ.

The sample holds many counts of this clonotype. This chain joins TRBV4-1 and TRBJ1-2; D perhaps matches TRBD1 (6 bases). The V and J ends lost 2 bases and 4 bases respectively, with 20 bases between them. The CDR3 is 17 residues long. CDR1 is MGHRA, CDR2 YSYEKL, per germline. The CDR3 is CASSQTGRGGQIYGYTF. CDR3 DNA: TGCGCCAGCAGCCAAACGGGGCGGGGGGGGCAGATCTATGGCTACACCTTC.

In the case of this clonotype: This clone may be a read error of a much larger clone one base away. Likely a read error: the CDR3 ends without its conserved phenylalanine or tryptophan. J is TRBJ2-7 and V is TRBV4-1; TRBD2 matches 9 bases. The CDR3 is 15 amino acids. V shed 0 bases and J 4 bases; nucleotides not matched to a gene: 4. CDR1 is MGHRA and CDR2 is YSYEKL in the germline V gene. The DNA for the CDR3 is TGCGCCAGCAGCCAAGACGGACTAGCGAGGTACGAGCAGTACTGC. It yields the protein CASSQDGLARYEQYC.

Comment on this clonotype: A much larger clone lies one base from this, so it may be a read error. The chain joins TRBV4-1 to TRBJ2-4; 9 positions agree with TRBD1. Germline-derived CDR1 and CDR2 are MGHRA and YSYEKL. This CDR3 comprises 15 residues. In DNA, the CDR3 is TGCGCCAGCACCCAAGGCCAGGGACAGGGCGCCATTCAGTACTTC. Encoded protein: CASTQGQGQGAIQYF.

This clonotype has only a few counts. The chain is built from TRBV7-9 and TRBJ1-4, with D unresolved. Trimming removed 5 bases from V and 7 bases from J, with 14 bases in between. CDR1 and CDR2 (germline): SEHNR, FQNEAQ (reference sequence). The CDR3 contains 14 residues. CDR3 region: CASSAVRVGEKLFF. CDR3 in DNA: TGTGCCAGCAGCGCCGTGAGGGTGGGTGAAAAACTGTTTTTT.

Worth noting for this clonotype: Sequence at one end of the junction differs from germline and may be a read error. This chain links TRBV11-3 with TRBJ1-1; the D gene is possibly TRBD1 (6 bases). The CDR3 is made up of 15 amino acids. The germline V gene has CDR1 SGHNT and CDR2 YENEEA. The CDR3 DNA reads TGTACCAGCAACTTCCCCGACAGGTGGGACACTGAAGCTTTCTTT. This sequence encodes CTSNFPDRWDTEAFF. Full variable domain (missing parts from reference TRBV11-3 and TRBJ1-1): EAGVVQSPRYKIIEKKQPVAFWCNPISGHNTLYWYLQNLGQGPELLIRYENEEAVDDSQLPKDRFSAERLKGVDSTLKIQPAELGDSAVYLCTSNFPDRWDTEAFFGQGTRLTVV.

In this sample, this clonotype turned up once. A much larger clone is a single base away; this may be a read error. The chain is built from TRBV29-1 and TRBJ1-4; D perhaps matches TRBD1 (6 bases). The V end was cut by 8 bases, the J end by 5 bases, with 12 bases between. Germline CDR1 SQVTM, CDR2 ANQGSEA. The CDR3 sequence is 12 residues long. CDR3 DNA sequence: TGCAGCATCCAGGGGCTAAATGAAAAACTGTTTTTT. Its protein product is CSIQGLNEKLFF. The full variable domain, completed using reference TRBV29-1 and TRBJ1-4, is SAVISQKPSRDICQRGTSLTIQCQVDSQVTMMFWYRQQPGQSLTLIATANQGSEATYESGFVIDKFPISRPNLTFSTLTVSNMSPEDSSIYLCSIQGLNEKLFFGSGTQLSVL.

This clonotype came up many times. Written as DNA, the CDR3 is TGTGCCAGCAGTTACTCCATGGGAACCGGGGAGCTGTTTTTT. Amino acid sequence: CASSYSMGTGELFF. The chain has TRBV6-6 and TRBJ2-2, with D uncertain. Germline assignment: CDR1 MNHNY and CDR2 SVGAGI (reference sequence). The CDR3 sequence is 14 residues long. V was clipped by 0 bases and J by 5 bases, with 7 bases between them.

This clonotype was seen a handful of times. The chain uses TRBV6-6 and TRBJ2-3; TRBD1 is a possible D gene (6 bases). The V gene's germline CDR1 is MNHNY and CDR2 SVGAGI (reference sequence). V lost 6 bases and J 5 bases, leaving 15 bases between the germline ends. CDR3 size: 14 residues. The CDR3 coding sequence is TGTGCCAGCAGAGGGGGTGGGGTTGGAGATACGCAGTATTTT. Encoded protein: CASRGGGVGDTQYF.

The chain recombines TRBV4-1 with TRBJ2-7; TRBD2 agrees at 12 bases. CDR1 and CDR2 from the germline V gene are MGHRA and YSYEKL. The CDR3 is made up of 16 amino acids. With V trimmed by 4 bases and J by 2 bases, 6 bases remained unmatched. The CDR3 here is CASSRPGLAGPYEQYF. CDR3 coding DNA: TGCGCCAGCAGCCGGCCGGGACTAGCGGGTCCCTACGAGCAGTACTTC.

Worth noting for this clonotype: A much bigger clone sits one base away, suggesting this may be a read error. V gene TRBV12-3 or TRBV12-4 combines with J gene TRBJ1-2; no clear D. The CDR3 spans 13 residues. Between the trimmed V and J ends, which lost 3 bases and 7 bases, there was a span of 12 bases. The CDR3, as DNA: TGTGCCAGCAGTTTGGGAGGGTCCTGTGGCTACACCTTC. The encoded protein is CASSLGGSCGYTF.

This clonotype has at least ten counts. A much larger clone differs from this one at a single base, so this may be a read error. The CDR3 protein is CASNSKSHEQFF. CDR3 nucleotides: TGTGCCAGCAACTCCAAATCCCATGAGCAGTTCTTC. This chain uses TRBV11-3 with TRBJ2-1; D is unresolved. V was shortened by 7 bases and J by 8 bases, with 12 bases between the two germline ends. Germline CDR1 reads SGHNT; CDR2 reads YENEEA. The CDR3 is 12 residues long. The whole variable domain, filled in from reference TRBV11-3 and TRBJ2-1, reads EAGVVQSPRYKIIEKKQPVAFWCNPISGHNTLYWYLQNLGQGPELLIRYENEEAVDDSQLPKDRFSAERLKGVDSTLKIQPAELGDSAVYLCASNSKSHEQFFGPGTRLTVL.

At least ten counts were recorded for this clonotype. The chain combines TRBV5-5 with TRBJ2-1, with 7 positions matching TRBD2. Germline V gene data show CDR1 as SGHKS and CDR2 as YYEKEE (reference sequence). Losses at the gene ends were 2 bases for V and 4 bases for J; bases not matched to a gene: 9. CDR3 length equals 16 residues. As DNA, the CDR3 is TGTGCCAGCAGCTTCGGGTCGTCTAGCGGTTACAATGAGCAGTTCTTC. This codes for CASSFGSSSGYNEQFF.

The V gene is TRBV5-6, the J gene TRBJ1-2, with a tentative D call TRBD1 (5 bases). Trimming stripped 1 base from V and 4 bases from J, with 11 bases between. This CDR3 region has 14 residues. Germline loops: CDR1 SGHDT, CDR2 YYEEEE. The CDR3 sequence is CASSLSQGTYGYTF. The CDR3 nucleotides are TGTGCCAGCAGCTTGTCTCAGGGTACCTATGGCTACACCTTC. Based on the CDR3 plus reference TRBV5-6 and TRBJ1-2, the full variable domain is DAGVTQSPTHLIKTRGQQVTLRCSPKSGHDTVSWYQQALGQGPQFIFQYYEEEERQRGNFPDRFSGHQFPNYSSELNVNALLLGDSALYLCASSLSQGTYGYTFGSGTRLTVV.